This is a list of T cell receptor beta chains from one sample in a study of shared clonotypes between healthy human individuals. Clones were sequenced by immunoSEQ multiplex PCR, and TCRdb holds only the in-frame ones, with some missing. The sample lists 2 million to 2.5 million clones, about 92% occurring once. The specimen sequenced was naive CD4+ T cells from PBMCs. The receptors were gathered from a young man in good health. Some clones in this sample may be carry-over from other donors' samples. The CDR3 runs from the conserved cysteine through the conserved F or W. The D gene is left open where the match is weak. The size of a clone is reported for some rows only, either as once, few or many, or as a class for expanded clones.

V	D	size	J	DNA	CDR3
TRBV7-2	NA	NA	TRBJ1-2	TGTGCCAGCAGCCAGGACGGTTCTATTGGCTACACCTTC	CASSQDGSIGYTF
TRBV14	NA	NA	TRBJ1-3	TGTGCCAGCAGCCACGGCAGACAGATCTCTGGAAACACCATATATTTT	CASSHGRQISGNTIYF
TRBV18	NA	NA	TRBJ2-3	TGTGCCAGCTCACCGGAAATGAAAGATACGCAGTATTTT	CASSPEMKDTQYF
TRBV28	NA	NA	TRBJ2-2	TGTGCCACCGCCCTAGGAGGGGGCGGGTCCGGGGAGCTGTTTTTT	CATALGGGGSGELFF
TRBV28	TRBD1	once	TRBJ1-2	TGTGCCAGCAGTTTTGACAGGGGTGGCTACACCTTC	CASSFDRGGYTF
TRBV4-1	TRBD1	NA	TRBJ2-7	TGCGCCAGCAGCCAGCCGGGACAGGGGCTCTACGAGCAGTACTTC	CASSQPGQGLYEQYF
TRBV19	NA	NA	TRBJ1-2	TGTGCCAGTAGTACGCCGAGACAGGCCACCTACTATGGCTACACCTTC	CASSTPRQATYYGYTF
TRBV5-1	NA	NA	TRBJ1-4	TGCGCCAGCAGCTTGGCTCAGACTGATAATGAAAAACTGTTTTTT	CASSLAQTDNEKLFF
TRBV18	NA	few	TRBJ1-1	TGTGCCAGCTCACAGGGGAGGGAGACTGAAGCTTTCTTT	CASSQGRETEAFF
TRBV11-2	NA	NA	TRBJ1-2	TGTGCCAGCCGACTCCACGGGAGCTATGGCTACACCTTC	CASRLHGSYGYTF
TRBV30	TRBD2	NA	TRBJ2-3	TGTGCCTGGGGGGAGGGGAGCACAGATACGCAGTATTTT	CAWGEGSTDTQYF
TRBV7-3	NA	NA	TRBJ1-1	TGTGCCAGCAGCCTGGCCGGGGGGTTAACTGAAGCTTTCTTT	CASSLAGGLTEAFF
TRBV6-4	TRBD1	NA	TRBJ2-1	TGTGCCAGCAGTAGACAGGGTACAAATGAGCAGTTCTTC	CASSRQGTNEQFF
TRBV18	TRBD1	NA	TRBJ1-4	TGTGCCAGCTCCCGCCCCTCAGGACAGGAGAATGAAAAACTGTTTTTT	CASSRPSGQENEKLFF
TRBV28	NA	NA	TRBJ2-3	TGTGCCAGCAGGGACCGAAACACAGATACGCAGTATTTT	CASRDRNTDTQYF
TRBV5-1	TRBD2	NA	TRBJ2-3	TGCGCCAGCCATAGACTAGCGGGAGCGGGAGATACGCAGTATTTT	CASHRLAGAGDTQYF
TRBV5-1	NA	NA	TRBJ1-4	TGCGCCAGCAGCGCCTTGGGGGGTAATGAAAAACTGTTTTTT	CASSALGGNEKLFF
TRBV29-1	TRBD2	NA	TRBJ2-1	TGCAGCGTGCGGGAGAGCTCCTACAATGAGCAGTTCTTC	CSVRESSYNEQFF
TRBV28	NA	NA	TRBJ1-1	TGTGCCAGCAGTTTATTTCTTTGGGGCGTTGCTTTACTGGGTAGGAACACTGAAGCTTTCTTT	CASSLFLWGVALLGRNTEAFF
TRBV7-9	NA	NA	TRBJ2-5	TGTGCCAGCAGGGAGGGCAGGAGTTTTCAAGAGACCCAGTACTTC	CASREGRSFQETQYF
TRBV28	NA	NA	TRBJ2-7	TGTGCCAGCAGTTTAGGGGAGGCTAGCCCACCCCACTACGAGCAGTACTTC	CASSLGEASPPHYEQYF
TRBV19	NA	once	TRBJ1-5	TGTGCCAGTAGGCCAGGCAGGGGCAATCAGCCCCAGCATTTT	CASRPGRGNQPQHF
TRBV14	NA	NA	TRBJ2-3	TGTGCCAGCAGCGCCCTACTGAGCAGCACAGATACGCAGTATTTT	CASSALLSSTDTQYF
TRBV11-2	TRBD1	NA	TRBJ2-7	TGTGCCAGCAGTTCTCGGACAGGGGCGCAGTACTTC	CASSSRTGAQYF
TRBV19	TRBD1	NA	TRBJ1-4	TGTGCCAGTAGTATCTCCGGGACAGGCAGAGAAAAACTGTTTTTT	CASSISGTGREKLFF
TRBV6-1	TRBD1	NA	TRBJ1-5	TGTGCCAGCAGTGAAGGAGGCGGACAGGCCTATAGCAATCAGCCCCAGCATTTT	CASSEGGGQAYSNQPQHF
TRBV6-5	TRBD1	NA	TRBJ2-3	TGTGCCAGCAGTTATGACAGGGACAGAGATACGCAGTATTTT	CASSYDRDRDTQYF
TRBV19	TRBD1	NA	TRBJ2-7	TGTGCCAGTACACCGGGACAGGGATCCTACGAGCAGTACTTC	CASTPGQGSYEQYF
TRBV5-1	NA	NA	TRBJ2-2	TGCGCCAGCAGCGCCCAGGGACCCGGGGAGCTGTTTTTT	CASSAQGPGELFF
TRBV25-1	NA	NA	TRBJ2-6	TGTGCCAGCAGTCAGGGAGATAACTCTGGGGCCAACGTCCTGACTTTC	CASSQGDNSGANVLTF
TRBV4-1	NA	NA	TRBJ1-1	TGCGCCAGCAGCCAGTACCGGGTGAACACTGAAGCTTTCTTT	CASSQYRVNTEAFF
TRBV6-6	NA	NA	TRBJ2-3	TGTGCCAGCAGTAGACAGGCCATGGGCACAGATACGCAGTATTTT	CASSRQAMGTDTQYF
TRBV28	TRBD1	NA	TRBJ1-5	TGTGCCAGCAGATCCCGGACAGGGGGAAGGGAGCCCCAGCATTTT	CASRSRTGGREPQHF
TRBV9	TRBD2	NA	TRBJ2-7	TGTGCCAGCAGCGCGGGGGTGCTAGCGGGCGACGAGCAGTACTTC	CASSAGVLAGDEQYF
TRBV5-1	NA	once	TRBJ2-5	TGCGCCAGCAGCTTGGATGTAGGGGTAGAGACCCAGTACTTC	CASSLDVGVETQYF
TRBV18	TRBD2	NA	TRBJ2-1	TGTGCCAGCTCACCCACCATAGCGGGAACAAGCCTCAATGAGCAGTTCTTC	CASSPTIAGTSLNEQFF
TRBV28	TRBD2	NA	TRBJ2-7	TGTGCCAGCAGTTTGATTAGCGGGAGTAGCGAGCAGTACTTC	CASSLISGSSEQYF
TRBV30	NA	NA	TRBJ1-6	TGTGCCTGGAGTGTCGGAGGCTCCTATAATTCACCCCTCCACTTT	CAWSVGGSYNSPLHF
TRBV5-8	NA	NA	TRBJ2-3	TGTGCCAGCAGTTACTTGTCCTGGGACAAAGATACGCAGTATTTT	CASSYLSWDKDTQYF
TRBV5-6	NA	NA	TRBJ2-7	TGTGCCAGCAGCTTGGATTCGCGGAACTACGAGCAGTACTTC	CASSLDSRNYEQYF
TRBV7-2	NA	NA	TRBJ2-5	TGTGCCAGCAGCTTAAGGCACAGCTCTCAAGGGGAGACCCAGTACTTC	CASSLRHSSQGETQYF
TRBV7-3	NA	NA	TRBJ1-1	TGTGCCAGCAGCTTAACGCTGAACACTGAAGCTTTCTTT	CASSLTLNTEAFF
TRBV4-3	TRBD2	NA	TRBJ2-5	TGCGCCAGCAGCCCTAGCGGGAATGGGGTGACCCAGTACTTC	CASSPSGNGVTQYF
TRBV25-1	NA	NA	TRBJ2-7	TGTGCCAGCTCTAATAGTGGCAGCTCGGAGGAGCAGTACTTC	CASSNSGSSEEQYF